Below are 17 T cell receptor beta chains sequenced from a single sample in a study of T cell changes during pregnancy in multiple sclerosis (dated by TCRdb to between 2019 and 2020). The method behind the library was the immunoSEQ multiplex PCR assay. This is the immuneACCESS table as TCRdb keeps it, with only in-frame sequences that have V and J called. A part of the clones is gone; compared with another copy, unresolved V genes explain less than half, and the rest is unexplained. The sample table holds tens of thousands of clones, of which around 91% were seen once. The ten largest account for roughly 0.58% of the sample. This specimen consisted of CD4+ T cells from peripheral blood mononuclear cells, obtained in the third trimester of pregnancy. The receptors derive from a female donor in good health, enrolled as a control in a pregnancy study.

For the CDR3, the DNA is TGCAGCGTTGGACAGGGCAACGAGCAGTACTTC. Amino acid sequence: CSVGQGNEQYF. The rearrangement uses TRBV29-1 and TRBJ2-7; TRBD1 agrees at 7 bases. CDR3 length: 11 residues. CDR1 SQVTM and CDR2 ANQGSEA come from the germline V gene. V trimming: 4 bases; J trimming: 5 bases; junction bases outside the gene matches: 2.

V and J are TRBV6-1 and TRBJ1-2; D gene uncertain. Between the trimmed V and J ends, which lost 4 bases and 4 bases, there was a span of 16 bases. The CDR3 runs to 15 residues. Germline CDR1 and CDR2: MNHNS and SASEGT. CDR3 amino acids: CASSGEITAAYGYTF. For the CDR3, the DNA is TGTGCCAGCAGTGGGGAGATTACGGCGGCCTATGGCTACACCTTC.

The V and J genes are TRBV10-3 and TRBJ2-7; weak D call: TRBD2 (5 bases). CDR3 length: 12 residues. The germline V gene encodes CDR1 ENHRY and CDR2 SYGVKD. The V gene lost 11 bases and the J gene lost 2 bases, with 13 bases spanning the gap. CDR3 nucleotides: TGTGCCTCCCGGACTGACCCCTACGAGCAGTACTTC. Protein sequence: CASRTDPYEQYF.

The chain joins TRBV14 to TRBJ2-5; no clear D gene. The CDR3 consists of 16 residues. The germline CDR1 and CDR2 sequences are SGHDN and FVKESK. Trimming took 3 bases from V and 2 from J, leaving 16 bases between them. This CDR3 is CASSQEPGLMQETQYF. DNA for the CDR3: TGTGCCAGCAGCCAGGAGCCGGGTCTTATGCAAGAGACCCAGTACTTC.

V is TRBV7-8 and J is TRBJ1-2, with D possibly matching TRBD1 (6 bases). Trimming stripped 5 bases from V and 7 bases from J, with 20 bases between. The CDR3 consists of 15 residues. CDR1 and CDR2 from the germline V gene are SGHVS and FQNEAQ. The CDR3 coding sequence is TGTGCCAGCAGCGATAGGGGGAGTGGGAGAGGTGGCTACACCTTC. Translation: CASSDRGSGRGGYTF.

This clone is labeled as medium-sized. This chain's CDR3 is CASSLKQGGEQYF. The CDR3 nucleotides read TGTGCCAGCAGTTTAAAACAGGGCGGCGAGCAGTACTTC. This chain joins TRBV27 and TRBJ2-7; the D gene is possibly TRBD1 (6 bases). The CDR3 sequence is 13 residues long. Trimming pared 2 bases from V and 6 bases from J, leaving 11 bases between. Germline V gene sequence: CDR1 MNHEY, CDR2 SMNVEV (reference sequence).

This clone was found a few times. V is TRBV27 and J is TRBJ2-2; 9 bases align to TRBD1. The J segment lost 8 bases and the V segment lost 6 bases, leaving 7 bases of the junction unmatched. There are 14 residues in the CDR3. Germline lookup yields CDR1 MNHEY and CDR2 SMNVEV (reference sequence). CDR3 region: CASSPGQGFGELFF. CDR3 in DNA: TGTGCCAGCAGCCCGGGACAGGGTTTTGGGGAGCTGTTTTTT.

J is TRBJ1-6 and V is TRBV6-5, with 9 bases matching TRBD1. Germline V gene lookup returns CDR1 MNHEY and CDR2 SVGAGI. The CDR3 contains 15 residues. The V gene end was trimmed by 5 bases and the J gene end by 7 bases; junction bases not matched to a gene: 6. The CDR3 DNA reads as TGTGCCAGCAGTACCGGGACAGGGATGAATTCACCCCTCCACTTT. It yields the protein CASSTGTGMNSPLHF.

This rearrangement joins TRBV4-3 to TRBJ2-1; 9 bases agree with TRBD2. The junction had 7 bases not matched to a gene; V was cut back by 1 base and J by 9 bases. The V gene's germline CDR1 is LGHNA and CDR2 YSLEER. The CDR3 runs to 15 residues. This CDR3 is CASSQGAGGRGEQFF. In DNA, the CDR3 is TGCGCCAGCAGCCAAGGGGCGGGGGGGAGGGGTGAGCAGTTCTTC.

The V gene is TRBV27, the J gene TRBJ1-3; 8 positions match TRBD1. Germline lookup yields CDR1 MNHEY and CDR2 SMNVEV (reference sequence). The ends lost 5 bases at V and 0 bases at J; junction bases unmatched: 9. The CDR3 runs 17 residues. CDR3 nucleotides: TGTGCCAGCAGTCCAAGGACAGGGCCCTACTCTGGAAACACCATATATTTT. Protein: CASSPRTGPYSGNTIYF.

This chain links TRBV19 with TRBJ2-3; D might be TRBD1 (6 bases). The germline V gene encodes CDR1 LNHDA and CDR2 SQIVND (reference sequence). The CDR3 has 15 amino acids. Trimming pared 1 base from V and 4 bases from J, leaving 12 bases between. The CDR3 DNA reads as TGTGCCAGTAGTATAGGGACAGCAAATTCAGATACGCAGTATTTT. Amino acids: CASSIGTANSDTQYF.

The chain employs TRBV27 and TRBJ1-1, with D unresolved. Germline CDR1 MNHEY, CDR2 SMNVEV (reference sequence). The CDR3 spans 15 residues. The ends were cut back, 0 bases at V and 4 bases at J, with 12 bases in the middle. The CDR3 is CASSLSFRVSTEAFF. CDR3 coding DNA: TGTGCCAGCAGTTTATCGTTTCGGGTGAGCACTGAAGCTTTCTTT.

There are a few counts of this clone. This chain connects TRBV30 to TRBJ1-5; TRBD1 is a possible D gene (5 bases). Germline CDR1 and CDR2: GTSNPN and SVGIG (reference sequence). This CDR3 spans 14 amino acids. V lost 2 bases, J lost 3 bases, and 11 bases lay in between. This chain's CDR3 is CAWSHQGTNQPQHF. CDR3 in DNA: TGTGCCTGGAGTCACCAGGGTACCAATCAGCCCCAGCATTTT.

The CDR3 region is CASSPTSGTSSYNEQFF. CDR3 nucleotide sequence: TGTGCCAGCAGCCCTACTAGCGGCACGAGCTCCTACAATGAGCAGTTCTTC. The chain couples TRBV11-3 to TRBJ2-1; 8 bases are shared with TRBD2. This CDR3 contains 17 residues. Germline CDR1 and CDR2: SGHNT and YENEEA. J gave up 0 bases and V 5 bases, and 9 bases lay outside the gene matches.

Here the CDR3 reads CASSLQNTGELFF. The CDR3, as DNA: TGCGCCAGCAGCCTCCAGAATACCGGGGAGCTGTTTTTT. The gene calls are TRBV5-1 and TRBJ2-2; D call uncertain. Germline CDR1 SGHRS, CDR2 YFSETQ. This CDR3 has 13 amino acids. V was clipped by 4 bases and J by 5 bases, with 9 bases between them.

This CDR3 reads CASSLGTGGMNTEAFF. Here the CDR3 DNA reads TGTGCCAGCAGTTTAGGGACAGGGGGCATGAACACTGAAGCTTTCTTT. This chain connects TRBV27 to TRBJ1-1; 12 positions match TRBD1. With V trimmed by 2 bases and J by 0 bases, 1 base remained unmatched. The germline gives CDR1 MNHEY, CDR2 SMNVEV (reference sequence). There are 16 residues in the CDR3.

The chain joins TRBV19 to TRBJ2-2, with 11 bases identical to TRBD2. Germline values: CDR1 LNHDA, CDR2 SQIVND (reference sequence). V was pared by 5 bases and J by 6 bases, with 5 bases of the junction left unmatched. The CDR3 has 15 residues. CDR3 loop: CASSLLAGVSGELFF. The CDR3 coding sequence is TGTGCCAGTAGTCTACTAGCGGGAGTATCCGGGGAGCTGTTTTTT.